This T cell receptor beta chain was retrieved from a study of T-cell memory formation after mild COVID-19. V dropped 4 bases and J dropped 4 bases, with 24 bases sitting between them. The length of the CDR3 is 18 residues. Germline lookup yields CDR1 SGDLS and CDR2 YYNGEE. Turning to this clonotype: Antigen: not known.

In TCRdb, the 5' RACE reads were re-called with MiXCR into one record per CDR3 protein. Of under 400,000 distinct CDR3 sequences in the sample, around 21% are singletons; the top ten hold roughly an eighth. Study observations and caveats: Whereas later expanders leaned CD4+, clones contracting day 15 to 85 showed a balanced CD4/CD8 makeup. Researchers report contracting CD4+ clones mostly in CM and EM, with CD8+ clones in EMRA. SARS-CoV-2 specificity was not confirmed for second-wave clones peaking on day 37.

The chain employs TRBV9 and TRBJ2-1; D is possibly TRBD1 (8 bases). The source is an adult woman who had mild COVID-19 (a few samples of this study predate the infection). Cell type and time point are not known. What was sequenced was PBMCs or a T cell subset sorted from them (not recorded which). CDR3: CASSLKDRGGRSYNEQFF. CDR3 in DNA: TGTGCCAGCAGCCTCAAAGACAGGGGAGGGAGGTCGTACAATGAGCAGTTCTTC. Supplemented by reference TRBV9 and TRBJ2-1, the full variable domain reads DSGVTQTPKHLITATGQRVTLRCSPRSGDLSVYWYQQSLDQGLQFLIQYYNGEERAKGNILERFSAQQFPDLHSELNLSSLELGDSALYFCASSLKDRGGRSYNEQFFGPGTRLTVL.